This T cell receptor (beta chain) appears in the sequencing data of a study of blood T cell repertoires in COVID-19. Sequencing used immunoSEQ multiplex PCR; TCRdb keeps in-frame clones, though not all of them. The sample lists more than 95,000 clones, 91% occurring once. CDR3 length equals 16 residues. Germline trimming cut 1 base from V and 1 base from J; bases unmatched to any gene: 4. Germline V gives CDR1 LGHNA, CDR2 YSLEER. Sequencing was done on a sample of peripheral blood. The sequence was collected from a human donor in a cohort sampled during active COVID-19. This rearrangement joins TRBV4-3 to TRBJ1-2, with 9 bases lining up with TRBD1. The CDR3 is CASSQGTGENNYGYTF. The DNA for the CDR3 is TGCGCCAGCAGCCAAGGGACAGGGGAAAATAACTATGGCTACACCTTC.